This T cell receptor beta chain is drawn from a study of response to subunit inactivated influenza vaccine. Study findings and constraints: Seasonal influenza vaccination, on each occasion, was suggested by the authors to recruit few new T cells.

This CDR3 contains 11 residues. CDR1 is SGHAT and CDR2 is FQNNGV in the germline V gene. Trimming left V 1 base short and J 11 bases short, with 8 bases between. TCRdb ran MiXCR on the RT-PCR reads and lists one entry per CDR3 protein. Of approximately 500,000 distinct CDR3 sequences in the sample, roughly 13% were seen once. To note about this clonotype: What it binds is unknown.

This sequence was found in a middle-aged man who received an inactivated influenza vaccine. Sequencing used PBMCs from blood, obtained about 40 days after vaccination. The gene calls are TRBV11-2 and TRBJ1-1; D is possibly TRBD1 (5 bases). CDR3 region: CASSLGGVAFF. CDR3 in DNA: TGTGCCAGCAGCTTAGGAGGGGTGGCTTTCTTT.